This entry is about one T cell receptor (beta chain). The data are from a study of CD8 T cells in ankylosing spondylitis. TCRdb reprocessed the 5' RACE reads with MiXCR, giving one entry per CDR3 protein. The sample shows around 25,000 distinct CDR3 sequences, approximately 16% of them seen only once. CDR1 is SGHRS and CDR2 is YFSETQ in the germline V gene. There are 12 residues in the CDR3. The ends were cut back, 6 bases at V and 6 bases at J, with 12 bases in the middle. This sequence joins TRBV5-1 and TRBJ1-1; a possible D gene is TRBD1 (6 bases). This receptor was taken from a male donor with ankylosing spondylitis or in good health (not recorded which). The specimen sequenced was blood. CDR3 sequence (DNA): TGCGCCAGCAAGGGGGGTGAGGCTGAAGCTTTCTTT. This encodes CASKGGEAEAFF.